The subject of this entry is one T cell receptor (beta chain). Its antigen is currently unknown. Data came from immunoSEQ multiplex PCR; TCRdb stores just in-frame clones and leaves some out. The table shows over 350,000 clones, with 88% occurring only once. The treatment here: roughly 20 received Ad26.COV2.S at low or high dose, single or two shots; about 5 received placebo; per-sample allocation not given. At day 63 after the first vaccine or placebo injection, samples were drawn. It was Wuhan-strain SARS-CoV-2 spike that the Ad26 vaccine vector expressed. This sample was taken from a study of Ad26.COV2.S vaccination and SARS-CoV-2 variants. Study context: The trial was COV1001 and the donor's arm was Ad26.COV2.S. Ad26.COV2.S given intramuscularly, once or twice 56 days apart.

Findings of the study overall: Spike-specific TCR breadth was greater after Ad26.COV2.S than placebo.

From germline, CDR1 is MNHEY and CDR2 SVGAGI. V lost 6 bases to trimming and J lost 7 bases, with 9 bases between them. The CDR3 runs to 11 residues. The receptor was isolated from a person aged 18-65 years who received the Ad26.COV2.S COVID-19 vaccine or a placebo. Sequenced here: peripheral blood, sampled in a trial of Ad26.COV2.S vaccine versus placebo. This rearrangement joins TRBV6-5 to TRBJ1-2; possibly TRBD1 for D (6 bases). In DNA, the CDR3 is TGTGCCAGCAGAACAGGGTTTGGCTACACCTTC. Its translation is CASRTGFGYTF.